A selection of T cell receptor beta chains follows, all from one sample in a study of identical twins. TCRdb processed the 5' RACE reads anew with MiXCR; each CDR3 protein has one entry. The table has under 250,000 distinct CDR3 sequences, less than 9.5% seen once. The specimen sequenced was memory (CD45RO+) T cells sorted from blood. Receptor source: a woman between 18 and 30 years old in good health. Both conserved end residues are part of each CDR3. Rows may omit the clone size; those that give it use once, few, many or a size class.

>few|TRBV27|TRBJ1-1
CASSKTGQGWTEAFF
>many|TRBV12-3/TRBV12-4|TRBJ2-1
CASSSQSTSGSRNEQFF
>many|TRBV15|TRBJ1-5
CATSRRERGNQPQHF
>many|TRBV3-1|TRBJ2-7
CASSPLGFYEQYF
>.|TRBV20-1|TRBJ1-1
CSAREDINTEAFF
>few|TRBV7-9|TRBJ2-3
CASSLRQTSTDTQYF
>few|TRBV12-3/TRBV12-4|TRBJ2-5
CASRLGGGETQYF
>.|TRBV2|TRBJ1-2
CASSEGGARLSGGYTF
>few|TRBV20-1|TRBJ2-6
CCAFPVWGHSGANVLTF
>few|TRBV3-1|TRBJ1-5
CASSGQGPQHF
>.|TRBV20-1|TRBJ2-7
CSASGGAEFYEQYF
>few|TRBV20-1|TRBJ2-1
CTATAGNYNEQFF
>.|TRBV10-3|TRBJ1-1
CAIRGDTEAFF
>few|TRBV4-3|TRBJ2-1
CASSQDLRGEQFF
>few|TRBV2|TRBJ1-6
CASSEAGSYNSPLHF
>.|TRBV5-1|TRBJ2-7
CASSVGQGLEQYF
>.|TRBV7-2|TRBJ2-3
CASSPRPGQDTDTQYF
>many|TRBV7-3|TRBJ1-1
CASSLSQGNTEAFF
>.|TRBV16|TRBJ2-4
CASSPVIQGAKNIQYF
>few|TRBV7-6|TRBJ1-2
CASSPGLEVGYGYTF
>many|TRBV12-3/TRBV12-4|TRBJ2-2
CASSFLKGGGHGGELFF
>.|TRBV20-1|TRBJ1-2
CSAPNPTDGYTF
>many|TRBV5-1|TRBJ1-1
CASSLAQHSNEAFF
>.|TRBV11-3|TRBJ2-5
CASSPGLAGGGETQYF
>few|TRBV20-1|TRBJ2-1
CSAPRDSGWGFAQFF
>few|TRBV5-1|TRBJ1-1
CASSLRQGETEAFF
>few|TRBV9|TRBJ2-1
CASSVTGLASNEQFF
>few|TRBV29-1|TRBJ2-2
CSVDRGGAGELFF
>many|TRBV5-1|TRBJ2-5
CASSLRGETQYF
>few|TRBV19|TRBJ2-1
CATTRDRFLSSYNEQFF
>.|TRBV5-1|TRBJ2-7
CASREPGGGSEQYF
>.|TRBV29-1|TRBJ2-6
CSGLSGANVLTF
>many|TRBV20-1|TRBJ2-5
CSARDGAAQETQYF
>.|TRBV20-1|TRBJ1-1
CSARDGTGQFTEAFF
>many|TRBV4-3|TRBJ2-1
CASSQQSGTGNEQFF
>many|TRBV25-1|TRBJ1-6
CASSSLPGGPSPLHF
>few|TRBV11-2|TRBJ2-1
CASSYAAALSGRSVEQFF
>few|TRBV5-1|TRBJ2-7
CASNDGRSYEQYF
>.|TRBV5-1|TRBJ1-6
CASSLIGGPASPLHF
>many|TRBV6-5|TRBJ1-1
CASSTWGTEAFF
>many|TRBV10-3|TRBJ1-5
CAISARGSNQPQHF
>.|TRBV12-3/TRBV12-4|TRBJ2-1
CASRRTSGSYNEQFF
>few|TRBV5-1|TRBJ2-1
CASSLRSSGGEKNEQFF
>.|TRBV3-1|TRBJ1-2
CASSQGARDGYTF
>many|TRBV12-3/TRBV12-4|TRBJ1-2
CASTDRGNGYTF
>.|TRBV11-2|TRBJ2-5
CASSLGGAASGRWETQYF
>.|TRBV23-1|TRBJ2-7
CARKVSYEQYF
>few|TRBV10-2|TRBJ2-7
CASSESRTGPSSYEQYF
>few|TRBV6-1|TRBJ2-5
CASSEFLELRTQYF
>few|TRBV12-3/TRBV12-4|TRBJ2-6
CASSFGGRAGANVLTF
>many|TRBV29-1|TRBJ2-3
CSVEQREGVDTQYF
>few|TRBV6-2/TRBV6-3|TRBJ2-7
CASSYGGRVYEQYF
>many|TRBV5-1|TRBJ1-1
CASGRTTNTEAFF
>many|TRBV20-1|TRBJ2-2
CSASGSAGELFF
>few|TRBV19|TRBJ2-1
CASSIGTLAESSYNEQFF
>many|TRBV9|TRBJ2-3
CASSAEPGPTIDTQYF
>.|TRBV5-1|TRBJ1-1
CASSPQQGARTEAFF